Shown below are 25 T cell receptor beta chains from a single sample sequenced in a study of technical replicates of blood from a few donors. Profiling relied on immunoSEQ multiplex PCR, and the TCRdb table lists in-frame clones only, not all of them. The sample lists some 84,000 clones; roughly 90% were seen once. Sequencing was carried out using T cells isolated from PBMCs. All receptors derive from a human donor in good health.

The genes are TRBV7-6 and TRBJ2-7; TRBD1 might be the D (6 bases). Germline V gene data show CDR1 as SGHVS and CDR2 as FNYEAQ. The CDR3 covers 14 residues. Trimming stripped 9 bases from V and 3 bases from J, with 18 bases between. This CDR3 is CASSLGTRDYEQYF. The CDR3 bases are TGTGCCAGTAGCCTGGGGACAAGGGACTACGAGCAGTACTTC.

The chain employs TRBV7-2 and TRBJ1-3; 9 bases are shared with TRBD1. With 6 bases clipped from V and 0 bases from J, the junction kept 9 bases outside the gene matches. This CDR3 spans 17 amino acids. CDR1 and CDR2 from the germline V gene are SGHTA and FQGNSA. For the CDR3, the DNA is TGTGCCAGCAGGCCCGGGACAGGGTCGGACTCTGGAAACACCATATATTTT. Protein product: CASRPGTGSDSGNTIYF.

The chain employs TRBV6-6 and TRBJ1-4; 7 nucleotides match TRBD1. This CDR3 comprises 15 residues. The V gene's germline CDR1 is MNHNY and CDR2 SVGAGI (reference sequence). V shed 0 bases and J 6 bases; nucleotides not matched to a gene: 4. For the CDR3, the DNA is TGTGCCAGCAGTTACTCCGGGACAGAATATGAAAAACTGTTTTTT. Translated, it gives CASSYSGTEYEKLFF.

The chain carries TRBV7-9 and TRBJ2-1; D unresolved. The V end lost 3 bases, the J end lost 0 bases, and 6 bases lay between the germline ends. This CDR3 has 14 amino acids. Germline-derived CDR1 and CDR2 are SEHNR and FQNEAQ (reference sequence). The CDR3 nucleotides are TGTGCCAGCAGCTTTAGCCTCTCCTACAATGAGCAGTTCTTC. It translates to CASSFSLSYNEQFF. Complete variable domain (other parts from reference TRBV7-9 and TRBJ2-1): DTGVSQNPRHKITKRGQNVTFRCDPISEHNRLYWYRQTLGQGPEFLTYFQNEAQLEKSRLLSDRFSAERPKGSFSTLEIQRTEQGDSAMYLCASSFSLSYNEQFFGPGTRLTVL.

The table lists this clone with a count of one. The V and J genes are TRBV28 and TRBJ2-1; 13 bases align to TRBD2. Germline values: CDR1 MDHEN, CDR2 SYDVKM. Trimming removed 7 bases from V and 8 bases from J; junction bases left unmatched: 11. This CDR3 is 16 amino acids long. CDR3 amino acids: CASTLPRTSGSYEQFF. The CDR3 DNA reads TGTGCCAGCACCTTGCCCCGGACTAGCGGGAGTTATGAGCAGTTCTTC.

The chain has TRBV11-2 and TRBJ2-7, with D perhaps matching TRBD1 (6 bases). The CDR3 totals 15 residues. V lost 0 bases, J lost 5 bases, and 14 bases lay in between. The germline CDR1 and CDR2 sequences are SGHAT and FQNNGV. The CDR3 loop is CASSLEDAGADEQYF. For the CDR3, the DNA is TGTGCCAGCAGCTTAGAAGACGCAGGGGCTGACGAGCAGTACTTC.

This chain links TRBV7-3 with TRBJ2-5, with 10 bases that match TRBD1. Germline V gives CDR1 SGHTA, CDR2 FQGTGA. With 3 bases clipped from V and 5 bases from J, the junction kept 15 bases outside the gene matches. The CDR3 contains 18 residues. CDR3 protein: CASSFRTGGFFSWETQYF. The CDR3 DNA reads as TGTGCCAGCAGCTTTCGGACAGGGGGATTCTTTTCATGGGAGACCCAGTACTTC.

The chain carries TRBV6-1 and TRBJ2-7; perhaps TRBD1 as D (5 bases). The CDR3 length is 13 residues. The V gene lost 2 bases and the J gene lost 4 bases, with 9 bases spanning the gap. CDR1 is MNHNS, CDR2 SASEGT, per germline. The CDR3, as DNA: TGTGCCAGCAGTGAAATACAGGTTTACGAGCAGTACTTC. Protein product: CASSEIQVYEQYF.

The chain is built from TRBV28 and TRBJ2-3, with TRBD2 identical over 7 bases. Germline CDR1 is MDHEN and CDR2 is SYDVKM. J gave up 0 bases and V 2 bases, and 8 bases lay outside the gene matches. The CDR3 totals 17 residues. The CDR3 DNA is TGTGCCAGCAGTTTAACCCCGGGGGGTTCTAGCACAGATACGCAGTATTTT. Translating gives CASSLTPGGSSTDTQYF.

The chain recombines TRBV19 with TRBJ1-4; 8 bases agree with TRBD1. The V segment lost 3 bases and the J segment 5 bases; nucleotides outside the gene matches: 5. The germline gives CDR1 LNHDA, CDR2 SQIVND (reference sequence). The CDR3 contains 15 residues. The CDR3 loop is CASSMQGAVNEKLFF. CDR3 bases: TGTGCCAGTAGTATGCAGGGGGCCGTAAATGAAAAACTGTTTTTT.

V usage is TRBV6-1 and J usage is TRBJ2-5; 8 positions agree with TRBD1. The CDR3 is 15 residues long. CDR1 is MNHNS, CDR2 SASEGT, per germline. The V and J ends lost 4 bases and 5 bases, in that order; junction bases with no gene match: 9. CDR3 amino acids: CASSVAQTGAETQYF. CDR3 in DNA: TGTGCCAGCAGTGTGGCCCAGACAGGGGCGGAGACCCAGTACTTC.

The genes are TRBV9 and TRBJ1-2, with TRBD1 identical over 7 bases. CDR1 SGDLS and CDR2 YYNGEE come from the germline V gene. The trim removed 0 bases at V and 4 bases at J, leaving 9 bases unmatched. This CDR3 spans 16 amino acids. CDR3 bases: TGTGCCAGCAGCGTAGGGGATGCGACAGGGACCTATGGCTACACCTTC. Protein sequence: CASSVGDATGTYGYTF.

The V gene is TRBV7-8, the J gene TRBJ1-2; no reliable D call. CDR3 size: 13 residues. Per germline, CDR1 SGHVS and CDR2 FQNEAQ. V was shortened by 1 base and J by 8 bases, with 11 bases between the two germline ends. This chain's CDR3 is CASSLGGPEGYTF. DNA for the CDR3: TGTGCCAGCAGCTTAGGAGGCCCTGAGGGCTACACCTTC.

This clone has a single count. The V call is TRBV27, the J call TRBJ2-1; D not certain. CDR1 MNHEY and CDR2 SMNVEV come from the germline V gene (reference sequence). V dropped 3 bases and J dropped 3 bases, with 6 bases sitting between them. This CDR3 region has 13 residues. The DNA for the CDR3 is TGTGCCAGCAGTTTTTCCTTCTACAATGAGCAGTTCTTC. This gives the protein CASSFSFYNEQFF.

This clone showed up just a few times. This sequence joins TRBV19 and TRBJ2-7; 10 bases are shared with TRBD2. The CDR3 length is 13 residues. CDR1 and CDR2 from the germline V gene are LNHDA and SQIVND (reference sequence). V shed 10 bases, J shed 4 bases, and the junction held 7 bases outside the gene matches. DNA of the CDR3: TGTGCCACCGCCTGGACTAGCGGATACGAGCAGTACTTC. It specifies CATAWTSGYEQYF.

This clone was seen once. The CDR3 loop reads CASRKRTGGSYNEQFF. The CDR3 DNA follows: TGTGCCAGCAGGAAAAGGACAGGGGGCTCCTACAATGAGCAGTTCTTC. This chain connects TRBV6-6 to TRBJ2-1, with 10 nucleotides matching TRBD1. Trimming at V came to 6 bases and at J to 0 bases, leaving 5 bases not matched to a gene. CDR3 length: 16 amino acids. In germline, CDR1 is MNHNY, CDR2 SVGAGI (reference sequence).

The genes are TRBV29-1 and TRBJ2-1, with 14 bases matching TRBD2. The CDR3 is made up of 14 amino acids. With V trimmed by 8 bases and J by 6 bases, 6 bases remained unmatched. Per the germline V gene, CDR1 is SQVTM and CDR2 is ANQGSEA. CDR3 in DNA: TGCAGCTCCGCCGGGACTAGCGGGAGCAATGAGCAGTTCTTC. As protein: CSSAGTSGSNEQFF.

The chain joins TRBV7-9 to TRBJ2-7; 7 bases are a match to TRBD1. This CDR3 is built from 14 residues. Germline V CDR1 and CDR2: SEHNR, FQNEAQ (reference sequence). The V segment lost 5 bases and the J segment 0 bases; nucleotides outside the gene matches: 4. In DNA form, the CDR3 reads TGTGCCAGCAGCCTTGGGACAGACTCCTACGAGCAGTACTTC. This sequence encodes CASSLGTDSYEQYF.

This clone was counted between two and nine times. This chain links TRBV19 with TRBJ2-3; 7 nucleotides agree with TRBD2. Germline V gene lookup returns CDR1 LNHDA and CDR2 SQIVND (reference sequence). Unmatched junction bases numbered 19, after V lost 3 bases and J lost 7 bases. This CDR3 has 18 residues. CDR3 DNA sequence: TGTGCCAGTAGTATCTTCTCTTTTTCGGCGGGAGACGTGCATACGCAGTATTTT. Translated, it gives CASSIFSFSAGDVHTQYF. The entire variable domain, with the rest obtained from reference TRBV19 and TRBJ2-3, is as follows: DGGITQSPKYLFRKEGQNVTLSCEQNLNHDAMYWYRQDPGQGLRLIYYSQIVNDFQKGDIAEGYSVSREKKESFPLTVTSAQKNPTAFYLCASSIFSFSAGDVHTQYFGPGTRLTVL.

The chain links TRBV5-4 to TRBJ2-7; D is uncertain. CDR1 SGHNT and CDR2 YYREEE come from the germline V gene (reference sequence). V dropped 2 bases and J dropped 4 bases, with 4 bases sitting between them. This CDR3 contains 11 residues. The DNA of the CDR3 is TGTGCCAGCAGCTTCGGGTACGAGCAGTACTTC. Translating gives CASSFGYEQYF.

This clone was detected only once. V is TRBV6-5 and J is TRBJ1-2; the D gene is possibly TRBD1 (6 bases). The germline V and J ends were trimmed by 2 bases and 3 bases, with 13 bases remaining between them. The CDR3 consists of 15 residues. The germline gives CDR1 MNHEY, CDR2 SVGAGI. CDR3 sequence: CASSYRRDKDYGYTF. The DNA for the CDR3 is TGTGCCAGCAGTTACCGTAGGGACAAAGACTATGGCTACACCTTC.

This clone was seen a single time. V usage is TRBV7-2 and J usage is TRBJ2-7, with 8 bases matching TRBD1. The V and J ends lost 0 bases and 7 bases, in that order; junction bases with no gene match: 14. Germline loops: CDR1 SGHTA, CDR2 FQGNSA. CDR3 length equals 17 residues. For the CDR3, the DNA is TGTGCCAGCAGCTTAGCGCTAATGAGACAGGGGTTTGGGGAGCAGTACTTC. Its protein is CASSLALMRQGFGEQYF.

The V call is TRBV2, the J call TRBJ2-3; weak D call: TRBD2 (7 bases). CDR3 length: 15 amino acids. Germline CDR1 SNHLY, CDR2 FYNNEI. V shed 3 bases and J shed 4 bases, with 14 bases lying between them. CDR3 residues: CASSDFTGRADTQYF. The CDR3 coding sequence is TGTGCCAGCAGTGATTTCACAGGGAGGGCAGATACGCAGTATTTT.

The chain has TRBV19 and TRBJ1-1; no firm D call. CDR1 LNHDA and CDR2 SQIVND come from the germline V gene (reference sequence). The CDR3 totals 12 residues. Trimming cost V 5 bases and J 6 bases, with 10 bases left between them. The CDR3 spells CASSHNSAEAFF. The CDR3 bases are TGTGCCAGTAGTCATAACTCGGCTGAAGCTTTCTTT.

This chain links TRBV6-5 with TRBJ2-1; D is undetermined. Trimming cost V 2 bases and J 9 bases, with 5 bases left between them. The CDR3 extends over 11 amino acids. Germline loops: CDR1 MNHEY, CDR2 SVGAGI. CDR3 DNA: TGTGCCAGCAGTTACGGCATTGAGCAGTTCTTC. Its translation: CASSYGIEQFF.